This entry lists 29 T cell receptor beta chains sequenced from one sample in a study of T cells in Graves' hyperthyroidism and ophthalmopathy. TCR beta CDR3 sequences were amplified from RNA transcripts. Primed by the HTBI set, a first-round RT-PCR was run on the TCR CDR3. MiXCR, run by TCRdb on the multiplex PCR reads, gives a single entry per CDR3 protein. The table lists more than 500,000 distinct CDR3 sequences, about 16% of them singletons, with 25% to 30% in the top ten. Sequenced input: blood. The receptors originated from a young woman with Graves' ophthalmopathy.

This chain connects TRBV15 to TRBJ2-1; D might be TRBD2 (6 bases). V lost 3 bases and J lost 10, with 13 bases in between. The CDR3 covers 13 residues. The germline gives CDR1 LNHNV, CDR2 YYDKDF (reference sequence). The chain's CDR3 is CATSRGGLLEQFF. CDR3 DNA: TGTGCCACCAGCAGGGGGGGTCTTTTAGAGCAGTTCTTC.

This clonotype was found many times. The gene calls are TRBV6-1 and TRBJ2-7; D tentatively fits TRBD1 or TRBD2 (5 bases each). CDR1 and CDR2 (germline): MNHNS, SASEGT. With 9 bases removed from V and 1 base from J, the gap between germline ends came to 16 bases. The CDR3 is made up of 14 amino acids. The CDR3 DNA is TGTGCCAGTCAAGCCGGGACGGCGTCCTACGAGCAGTACTTC. Its protein is CASQAGTASYEQYF.

This clonotype appeared many times. The chain combines TRBV28 with TRBJ2-3; 16 bases are a match to TRBD2. This CDR3 has 17 residues. Germline-derived CDR1 and CDR2 are MDHEN and SYDVKM. After removal of 5 bases from V and 3 bases from J, the junction contained 5 bases not matched to a gene. This CDR3 reads CASSPGTSGRGTDTQYF. The CDR3 DNA sequence: TGTGCCAGCAGTCCTGGGACTAGCGGGAGGGGGACAGATACGCAGTATTTT.

At least ten counts were recorded for this clonotype. The chain links TRBV12-3 or TRBV12-4 to TRBJ2-4, with D possibly being TRBD1 (6 bases). V was trimmed by 6 bases and J by 8 bases, leaving 20 bases between them. This CDR3 contains 15 residues. CDR3 protein: CASSSRAGGADIQYF. The CDR3 bases are TGTGCCAGCAGCTCCAGGGCTGGGGGCGCGGACATTCAGTACTTC.

This clonotype was counted only a few times. The chain carries TRBV6-2 or TRBV6-3 and TRBJ2-4; D may be TRBD1 (6 bases). V was shortened by 7 bases and J by 3 bases, with 13 bases between the two germline ends. Germline values: CDR1 MNHEY, CDR2 SVGEGT. This CDR3 spans 14 amino acids. CDR3 sequence reads: CASNPADSKNIQYF. The CDR3 DNA reads as TGTGCCAGCAATCCCGCGGACAGCAAAAACATTCAGTACTTC.

In its sample, this clonotype was seen many times. The V gene is TRBV29-1, the J gene TRBJ2-2, with 7 bases matching TRBD2. Germline values: CDR1 SQVTM, CDR2 ANQGSEA. The CDR3 loop spans 13 amino acids. V was clipped by 4 bases and J by 1 base; unmatched bases: 0. As DNA, the CDR3 is TGCAGCGTTGTAGCGGGGAACACCGGGGAGCTGTTTTTT. Translated: CSVVAGNTGELFF.

The rearrangement links TRBV6-2 or TRBV6-3 to TRBJ2-2; TRBD2 might be the D (6 bases). This CDR3 is built from 17 residues. The V gene lost 2 bases and the J gene lost 3 bases, with 16 bases spanning the gap. The germline V gene encodes CDR1 MNHEY and CDR2 SVGEGT. The CDR3 spells CASSYAFGGLDTGELFF. In DNA form, the CDR3 reads TGTGCCAGCAGTTACGCGTTTGGGGGACTTGACACCGGGGAGCTGTTTTTT.

This clonotype was seen repeatedly, ten times or more. CDR3 loop: CASSPPGGRSGRPTDTQYF. CDR3 bases: TGTGCCAGCTCACCACCGGGTGGTCGCAGCGGGAGGCCGACAGATACGCAGTATTTT. V gene TRBV18 combines with J gene TRBJ2-3, with 9 bases lining up with TRBD2. The CDR3 spans 19 residues. CDR1 KGHSH and CDR2 LQKENI come from the germline V gene. Losses at the gene ends were 0 bases for V and 3 bases for J; bases not matched to a gene: 13.

This chain joins TRBV2 and TRBJ1-2; TRBD1 matches 10 bases. V gave up 3 bases and J gave up 7 bases; unmatched junction bases: 5. Germline-derived CDR1 and CDR2 are SNHLY and FYNNEI. This CDR3 has 14 residues. DNA of the CDR3: TGTGCCAGCAGTGAGGGACAGGGGACTGGTGGCTACACCTTC. Protein sequence: CASSEGQGTGGYTF.

In this sample, this clonotype turned up a few times. This chain connects TRBV28 to TRBJ2-2, with D possibly called TRBD1 or TRBD2 (6 bases each). Germline V gene data show CDR1 as MDHEN and CDR2 as SYDVKM. This CDR3 region has 14 residues. Trimming shortened V by 6 bases and J by 3 bases, and 11 bases separated the two germline ends. CDR3 sequence (DNA): TGTGCCAGCAGAAGGAGGGGGGACACCGGGGAGCTGTTTTTT. Protein product: CASRRRGDTGELFF.

In this sample, this clonotype turned up many times. The chain is built from TRBV3-1 and TRBJ1-3; D unresolved. The V end lost 0 bases, the J end lost 1 base, and 1 base lay between the germline ends. Looked up from germline, CDR1 is LGHDT and CDR2 is YNNKEL (reference sequence). CDR3 size: 13 residues. The CDR3 DNA sequence: TGTGCCAGCAGCCAAGATTCTGGAAACACCATATATTTT. Amino acid sequence: CASSQDSGNTIYF.

Comments on this clonotype: An end of the junction differs from the germline gene, which may be a read error. This chain links TRBV5-6 with TRBJ2-7, with D uncertain. Germline V lookup: CDR1 SGHDT, CDR2 YYEEEE. CDR3 length equals 12 residues. The DNA of the CDR3 is TGTGCCAGCAGCTTGCTGTCCTACGGGCAGTACTTC. This gives the protein CASSLLSYGQYF.

This clonotype was counted at least ten times. The chain couples TRBV4-3 to TRBJ1-1; D call uncertain. V lost 0 bases, J lost 2 bases, and 4 bases lay in between. This CDR3 contains 13 residues. Germline V CDR1 and CDR2: LGHNA, YSLEER. The CDR3 DNA follows: TGCGCCAGCAGCCAAGACTTAAACACTGAAGCTTTCTTT. Its protein is CASSQDLNTEAFF.

There are a few counts of this clonotype. The chain employs TRBV27 and TRBJ2-2; possible D gene TRBD1, 6 bases. The V gene's germline CDR1 is MNHEY and CDR2 SMNVEV (reference sequence). Trimming removed 5 bases from V and 0 bases from J, with 19 bases in between. CDR3 length equals 18 residues. CDR3 loop: CASSPELYRAANTGELFF. For the CDR3, the DNA is TGTGCCAGCAGTCCTGAACTTTACAGGGCCGCGAACACCGGGGAGCTGTTTTTT.

The J gene is TRBJ2-7, the V gene TRBV7-2; D might be TRBD2 (5 bases). The CDR3 length is 13 residues. V shed 3 bases and J shed 5 bases, with 11 bases lying between them. Germline CDR1 is SGHTA and CDR2 is FQGNSA. DNA for the CDR3: TGTGCCAGCAGCTTGGGTTCGGGAAACGAGCAGTACTTC. Amino acids: CASSLGSGNEQYF.

The chain uses TRBV3-1 and TRBJ1-1, with D perhaps TRBD1 (6 bases). V was shortened by 3 bases and J by 0 bases, with 11 bases between the two germline ends. Germline CDR1 LGHDT, CDR2 YNNKEL (reference sequence). The CDR3 has 15 amino acids. The CDR3 region is CASSQGAGVNTEAFF. The CDR3 DNA follows: TGTGCCAGCAGCCAGGGGGCGGGCGTGAACACTGAAGCTTTCTTT.

The chain combines TRBV7-9 with TRBJ2-2; TRBD2 matches at 13 bases. The germline CDR1 and CDR2 sequences are SEHNR and FQNEAQ (reference sequence). V lost 1 base, J lost 5 bases, and 4 bases stayed unmatched. This CDR3 region has 17 residues. In DNA form, the CDR3 reads TGTGCCAGCAGCTTAGGAAGGACTAGCGGGGGAACCGGGGAGCTGTTTTTT. Amino acids: CASSLGRTSGGTGELFF.

This clonotype occurred many times. This chain uses TRBV7-3 with TRBJ2-1; 14 nucleotides align to TRBD2. V dropped 5 bases and J dropped 9; count of bases not matched to a gene: 15. Germline V CDR1 and CDR2: SGHTA, FQGTGA. The CDR3 spans 18 residues. The chain's CDR3 is CASSPSGLAGGPGGEQFF. The DNA of the CDR3 is TGTGCCAGCAGCCCTAGCGGACTAGCGGGGGGTCCAGGGGGTGAGCAGTTCTTC. Drawing the rest from reference TRBV7-3 and TRBJ2-1, the complete variable domain is GAGVSQTPSNKVTEKGKYVELRCDPISGHTALYWYRQSLGQGPEFLIYFQGTGAADDSGLPNDRFFAVRPEGSVSTLKIQRTERGDSAVYLCASSPSGLAGGPGGEQFFGPGTRLTVL.

V usage is TRBV6-1 and J usage is TRBJ2-4; D call uncertain. The germline V gene has CDR1 MNHNS and CDR2 SASEGT. The CDR3 loop spans 14 amino acids. V was shortened by 8 bases and J by 1 base, with 12 bases between the two germline ends. In DNA form, the CDR3 reads TGTGCCAGCGCCGAAGGGCTGGCCAAAAACATTCAGTACTTC. Protein sequence: CASAEGLAKNIQYF.

V usage is TRBV18 and J usage is TRBJ2-5; the D gene is possibly TRBD1 (5 bases). The germline V gene has CDR1 KGHSH and CDR2 LQKENI. The CDR3 extends over 14 amino acids. The V end was cut by 5 bases, the J end by 5 bases, with 15 bases between. CDR3 nucleotides: TGTGCCAGCTCATCATCTCAGGGCGGTGAGACCCAGTACTTC. Encoded protein: CASSSSQGGETQYF.

This chain joins TRBV15 and TRBJ2-3; D may be TRBD2 (5 bases). The CDR3 runs 16 residues. The V end lost 0 bases, the J end lost 0 bases, and 10 bases lay between the germline ends. Germline V CDR1 and CDR2: LNHNV, YYDKDF (reference sequence). This CDR3 is CATSRDSGGSTDTQYF. CDR3 DNA: TGTGCCACCAGCAGAGATTCGGGCGGGAGCACAGATACGCAGTATTTT.

This clonotype was counted ten times or more. The V call is TRBV6-2 or TRBV6-3, the J call TRBJ2-2; no clear D gene. V lost 7 bases, J lost 0 bases, and 9 bases lay in between. Germline V lookup: CDR1 MNHEY, CDR2 SVGEGT. CDR3 length equals 14 residues. The CDR3 is CASTRPPNTGELFF. The CDR3 DNA is TGTGCCAGCACCAGACCTCCGAACACCGGGGAGCTGTTTTTT.

The chain couples TRBV28 to TRBJ1-3; D is undetermined. The CDR3 is made up of 12 amino acids. V shed 5 bases and J shed 11 bases, with 13 bases lying between them. Germline V gene sequence: CDR1 MDHEN, CDR2 SYDVKM. CDR3 DNA sequence: TGTGCCAGCAGTGAATTGGACCGTTCCATATATTTT. Residues: CASSELDRSIYF.

This clonotype was counted a few times. V is TRBV7-2 and J is TRBJ2-4; 10 bases match TRBD2. The V segment lost 3 bases and the J segment 1 base; nucleotides outside the gene matches: 6. Germline loops: CDR1 SGHTA, CDR2 FQGNSA. The CDR3 totals 17 residues. The CDR3 loop reads CASSLDGTSVAKNIQYF. In DNA, the CDR3 is TGTGCCAGCAGCTTGGACGGGACTAGCGTGGCCAAAAACATTCAGTACTTC.

At least ten counts were recorded for this clonotype. This rearrangement joins TRBV7-2 to TRBJ2-3; 8 positions match TRBD2. The CDR3 is 16 amino acids. The trim removed 2 bases at V and 4 bases at J, leaving 8 bases unmatched. Germline V gene data show CDR1 as SGHTA and CDR2 as FQGNSA. The chain's CDR3 is CASSLHGAGAPDTQYF. The CDR3 bases are TGTGCCAGCAGCTTACATGGAGCGGGAGCCCCAGATACGCAGTATTTT.

There are many counts of this clonotype. The chain combines TRBV6-6 with TRBJ1-2; 8 nucleotides agree with TRBD1. Trimming at V came to 0 bases and at J to 3 bases, leaving 3 bases not matched to a gene. From germline, CDR1 is MNHNY and CDR2 SVGAGI (reference sequence). CDR3 length equals 15 residues. The CDR3 DNA is TGTGCCAGCAGTTACTCCCGACAGGGGTACTATGGCTACACCTTC. Protein: CASSYSRQGYYGYTF.

This clonotype was detected ten times or more. The genes are TRBV6-1 and TRBJ1-4; D gene unclear. The CDR3 totals 11 residues. Germline lookup yields CDR1 MNHNS and CDR2 SASEGT. V lost 6 bases and J lost 7, with 6 bases in between. The CDR3 spells CASRGSEKLFF. The CDR3 bases are TGTGCCAGCAGGGGAAGTGAAAAACTGTTTTTT.

This clonotype has at least ten counts. The chain carries TRBV7-9 and TRBJ2-6; D uncertain. CDR1 is SEHNR, CDR2 FQNEAQ, per germline (reference sequence). V lost 10 bases, J lost 4 bases, and 14 bases lay in between. The CDR3 is 14 amino acids. DNA of the CDR3: TGTGCCACCGATTGGACGCCGGGGGCCAACGTCCTGACTTTC. Its protein is CATDWTPGANVLTF.

The table lists this clonotype with many counts. The J gene is TRBJ2-1, the V gene TRBV7-2; D not certain. CDR1 is SGHTA and CDR2 is FQGNSA in the germline V gene. This CDR3 region has 12 residues. V lost 5 bases to trimming and J lost 12 bases, with 14 bases between them. This chain's CDR3 is CASSLRQLLQFF. As DNA, the CDR3 is TGTGCCAGCAGCCTTCGACAACTACTGCAGTTCTTC.